In its sample, the clone carrying this T cell receptor (beta chain) was seen a few times. This sample is drawn from a study of blood T cell repertoires in COVID-19. CDR3 size: 14 residues. Germline loops: CDR1 LNHDA, CDR2 SQIVND (reference sequence). V was pared by 2 bases and J by 8 bases, with 15 bases between. Some clones are missing from TCRdb's copy, which holds only in-frame ones; the method was immunoSEQ multiplex PCR. This table holds 30,000 to 40,000 clones, approximately 95% found once. This TCR derives from a male donor with active COVID-19. The material sequenced was peripheral blood. The chain combines TRBV19 with TRBJ1-1, with D perhaps matching TRBD1 (6 bases). DNA of the CDR3: TGTGCCAGTAGTATATTGGCTGGACAGCTAGAAGCTTTCTTT. Residues: CASSILAGQLEAFF. The full variable domain, completed using reference TRBV19 and TRBJ1-1, is DGGITQSPKYLFRKEGQNVTLSCEQNLNHDAMYWYRQDPGQGLRLIYYSQIVNDFQKGDIAEGYSVSREKKESFPLTVTSAQKNPTAFYLCASSILAGQLEAFFGQGTRLTVV.